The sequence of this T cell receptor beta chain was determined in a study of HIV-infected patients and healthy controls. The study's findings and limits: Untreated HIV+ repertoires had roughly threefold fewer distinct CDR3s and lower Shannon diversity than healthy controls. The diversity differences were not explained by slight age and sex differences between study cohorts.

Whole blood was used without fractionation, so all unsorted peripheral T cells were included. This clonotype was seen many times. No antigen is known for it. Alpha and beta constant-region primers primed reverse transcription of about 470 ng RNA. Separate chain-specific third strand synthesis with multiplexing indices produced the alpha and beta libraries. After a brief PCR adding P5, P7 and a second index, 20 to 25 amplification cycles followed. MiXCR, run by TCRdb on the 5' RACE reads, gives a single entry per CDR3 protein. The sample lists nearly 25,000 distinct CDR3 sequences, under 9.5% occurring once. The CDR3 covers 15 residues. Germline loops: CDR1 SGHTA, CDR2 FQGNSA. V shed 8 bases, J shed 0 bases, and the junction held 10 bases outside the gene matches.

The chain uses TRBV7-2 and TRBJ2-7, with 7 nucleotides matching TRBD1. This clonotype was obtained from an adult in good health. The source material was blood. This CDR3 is CASGLSTGNSYEQYF. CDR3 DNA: TGTGCCAGCGGATTGTCGACAGGGAACTCCTACGAGCAGTACTTC.